This TCR beta chain was sequenced during a study of cytomegalovirus exposure and HLA in healthy donors. Overall study context: The Caucasian-associated ancestry cluster held about 80% of a few hundred genotyped donors. Notes on the study in general: The study designated 150 to 200 TCR beta chains cytomegalovirus-associated. Earlier results showed most TCR beta V segments being productive about 90% or about 30% of the time.

Notes on this clone: Its antigen remains unidentified.

Germline V gives CDR1 MNHEY, CDR2 SVGAGI. The V end lost 4 bases, the J end lost 10 bases, and 13 bases lay between the germline ends. This CDR3 spans 12 amino acids. The primer mix had 60 Vbeta and 13 Jbeta primers. This table comes from immunoSEQ multiplex PCR, and its TCRdb copy is limited to in-frame clones, with some not included. The sample includes fewer than 250,000 clones, 65% to 85% seen only once; the top ten take over 0.65%. The chain has TRBV6-5 and TRBJ1-1; D possibly corresponds to TRBD1 (6 bases). This clonotype was sampled from a boy younger than 10 in good health and CMV-seronegative. Sequenced input: PBMCs. The CDR3 loop reads CASSSPGHSAFF. CDR3 bases: TGTGCCAGCAGTTCGCCGGGACATTCAGCTTTCTTT.